One and the same sample provided the 20 T cell receptor beta chains below, sequenced in a study of PD-1 blockade in classical Hodgkin lymphoma. Sequencing used immunoSEQ multiplex PCR; TCRdb keeps in-frame clones, though not all of them. The table records nearly 50,000 clones, roughly 80% of them present only once. As to time point: cycle 4 day 1 (C4D1), after 6 weeks of nivolumab. Patients all relapsed after autologous stem cell transplantation, and there was variation in brentuximab vedotin exposure. The source was peripheral blood mononuclear cells (PBMCs), collected before the fourth cycle of nivolumab. The receptors derive from a human donor with classical Hodgkin lymphoma.

The chain links TRBV4-1 to TRBJ2-7; 7 nucleotides line up with TRBD1. J lost 6 bases, V lost 4 bases, and 9 bases had no gene match. The CDR3 is 14 residues long. The V gene's germline CDR1 is MGHRA and CDR2 YSYEKL. The CDR3 reads CASSLLQGFSEQYF. The CDR3 DNA is TGCGCCAGCAGCCTCCTACAGGGGTTTAGCGAGCAGTACTTC.

The chain employs TRBV5-1 and TRBJ2-1; D is unclear. Germline values: CDR1 SGHRS, CDR2 YFSETQ. V lost 1 base and J lost 4, with 9 bases in between. The CDR3 length is 14 residues. The chain's CDR3 is CASSLIGPYNEQFF. The CDR3 coding sequence is TGCGCCAGCAGCTTGATCGGGCCGTACAATGAGCAGTTCTTC.

The chain is built from TRBV19 and TRBJ1-5; D is undetermined. Per germline, CDR1 LNHDA and CDR2 SQIVND (reference sequence). CDR3 length equals 12 residues. The V gene lost 3 bases and the J gene lost 5 bases, with 5 bases spanning the gap. The CDR3 spells CASSIGYQPQHF. The CDR3 coding sequence is TGTGCCAGTAGTATCGGGTATCAGCCCCAGCATTTT.

This chain uses TRBV5-1 with TRBJ2-5; D is uncertain. The V end was cut by 0 bases, the J end by 5 bases, with 14 bases between. The CDR3 spans 15 residues. Germline CDR1 reads SGHRS; CDR2 reads YFSETQ. The CDR3 DNA follows: TGCGCCAGCAGCTTGGCCGGCCTACTCCGGGAGACCCAGTACTTC. Amino acids: CASSLAGLLRETQYF. Based on the CDR3 plus reference TRBV5-1 and TRBJ2-5, the full variable domain is KAGVTQTPRYLIKTRGQQVTLSCSPISGHRSVSWYQQTPGQGLQFLFEYFSETQRNKGNFPGRFSGRQFSNSRSEMNVSTLELGDSALYLCASSLAGLLRETQYFGPGTRLLVL.

CDR3 region: CASSSPRSSEQYF. CDR3 sequence (DNA): TGTGCCAGCAGTTCCCCTAGGAGTAGCGAGCAGTACTTC. The chain recombines TRBV27 with TRBJ2-7, with unresolved D. The V end was cut by 4 bases, the J end by 6 bases, with 13 bases between. The CDR3 length is 13 residues. Per germline, CDR1 MNHEY and CDR2 SMNVEV (reference sequence).

V gene TRBV30 combines with J gene TRBJ2-7, with TRBD1 identical over 7 bases. V shed 5 bases, J shed 5 bases, and the junction held 6 bases outside the gene matches. CDR1 is GTSNPN, CDR2 SVGIG, per germline (reference sequence). This CDR3 contains 12 residues. The CDR3 sequence is CAWGQAHDEQYF. The CDR3 coding sequence is TGTGCCTGGGGACAGGCCCATGACGAGCAGTACTTC.

The chain has TRBV9 and TRBJ2-1; 10 bases are a match to TRBD1. J lost 6 bases, V lost 0 bases, and 3 bases had no gene match. This CDR3 contains 15 residues. Germline V CDR1 and CDR2: SGDLS, YYNGEE. The CDR3 DNA follows: TGTGCCAGCAGCGTAGGGACAGGGGGTACCAATGAGCAGTTCTTC. Its protein is CASSVGTGGTNEQFF.

This chain connects TRBV19 to TRBJ2-7; D not resolved. This CDR3 contains 11 residues. Per the germline V gene, CDR1 is LNHDA and CDR2 is SQIVND (reference sequence). The V and J ends lost 4 bases and 3 bases respectively, with 4 bases between them. CDR3 sequence (DNA): TGTGCCAGTAGTAGGGGCTACGAGCAGTACTTC. It is translated as CASSRGYEQYF. Combining the CDR3 with reference TRBV19 and TRBJ2-7 gives the whole variable domain DGGITQSPKYLFRKEGQNVTLSCEQNLNHDAMYWYRQDPGQGLRLIYYSQIVNDFQKGDIAEGYSVSREKKESFPLTVTSAQKNPTAFYLCASSRGYEQYFGPGTRLTVT.

The chain recombines TRBV2 with TRBJ2-7, with TRBD2 matching over 8 bases. Germline V gene lookup returns CDR1 SNHLY and CDR2 FYNNEI. This CDR3 contains 14 residues. V shed 5 bases and J 0 bases; nucleotides not matched to a gene: 3. The CDR3 bases are TGTGCCAGCAGTTTGAGCGGGAGCTCCTACGAGCAGTACTTC. Residues: CASSLSGSSYEQYF.

The CDR3 coding sequence is TGCGCCAGCAGTATCGGACGGAGCTATGGCTACACCTTC. Encoded protein: CASSIGRSYGYTF. The V gene is TRBV10-1, the J gene TRBJ1-2; D not certain. The CDR3 extends over 13 amino acids. The germline CDR1 and CDR2 sequences are WNHNN and SYGVQD (reference sequence). V was cut by 5 bases and J by 4 bases, with 11 bases left in between.

The chain links TRBV2 to TRBJ2-7, with 12 positions matching TRBD2. Germline assignment: CDR1 SNHLY and CDR2 FYNNEI. J was trimmed by 7 bases and V by 6 bases; bases with no gene match: 7. The CDR3 consists of 14 residues. CDR3 amino acids: CASSRLAGEGEQYF. CDR3 coding DNA: TGTGCCAGCAGCAGACTAGCGGGAGAGGGGGAGCAGTACTTC.

This sequence joins TRBV6-1 and TRBJ2-7, with TRBD1 as a possible D gene (6 bases). Germline V gene lookup returns CDR1 MNHNS and CDR2 SASEGT. The CDR3 is made up of 15 amino acids. V gave up 6 bases and J gave up 5 bases, with 20 bases separating them. The CDR3: CASRRSMRGSDEQYF. The CDR3 coding sequence is TGTGCCAGCAGACGCTCAATGAGGGGGTCGGACGAGCAGTACTTC.

The chain joins TRBV9 to TRBJ2-1; D gene ambiguous. CDR3 length equals 11 residues. The V end was cut by 4 bases, the J end by 7 bases, with 6 bases between. Germline CDR1 is SGDLS and CDR2 is YYNGEE. CDR3 bases: TGTGCCAGCAGCCCCCAAAATGAGCAGTTCTTC. Protein: CASSPQNEQFF.

This clone was recorded only once. J is TRBJ2-7 and V is TRBV29-1; D remains unclear. The CDR3 extends over 12 amino acids. CDR1 is SQVTM, CDR2 ANQGSEA, per germline. V shed 4 bases and J shed 4 bases, with 11 bases lying between them. Here the CDR3 reads CSVGDPPYEQYF. In nucleotides, the CDR3 is TGCAGCGTTGGTGACCCTCCTTACGAGCAGTACTTC.

This clone was found once. The chain links TRBV19 to TRBJ2-7; no clear D. V dropped 2 bases and J dropped 3 bases, with 8 bases sitting between them. This CDR3 region has 13 residues. Per germline, CDR1 LNHDA and CDR2 SQIVND (reference sequence). The CDR3 protein is CASSIMPSYEQYF. Here the CDR3 DNA reads TGTGCCAGTAGTATAATGCCGAGCTACGAGCAGTACTTC.

The J gene is TRBJ1-5, the V gene TRBV28; no definite D call. The germline V gene has CDR1 MDHEN and CDR2 SYDVKM. Trimming took off 4 bases at V and 2 bases at J, with 6 bases between the two ends. The CDR3 has 13 amino acids. DNA for the CDR3: TGTGCCAGCAGTTGGACGGGCAATCAGCCCCAGCATTTT. Translated, it gives CASSWTGNQPQHF.

CDR3 coding DNA: TGTGCCAGCAGCCTGGGGGGCCCCCGGGATGAAGCTTTCTTT. Residues: CASSLGGPRDEAFF. The chain links TRBV27 to TRBJ1-1; possible D gene TRBD1, 6 bases. This CDR3 region has 14 residues. V was clipped by 6 bases and J by 7 bases, with 18 bases between them. The germline CDR1 and CDR2 sequences are MNHEY and SMNVEV (reference sequence).

This chain connects TRBV11-2 to TRBJ2-1, with D possibly matching TRBD1 (6 bases). The ends were cut back, 0 bases at V and 8 bases at J, with 23 bases in the middle. CDR3 length: 18 residues. The V gene's germline CDR1 is SGHAT and CDR2 FQNNGV. The CDR3 nucleotides are TGTGCCAGCAGCTTAGATTCCTGGGGAAGGGACATGGGGGATGAGCAGTTCTTC. Amino acid sequence: CASSLDSWGRDMGDEQFF.

This clone was seen a single time. The rearrangement uses TRBV11-2 and TRBJ1-1; D gene ambiguous. The length of the CDR3 is 17 residues. Trimming cost V 3 bases and J 2 bases, with 19 bases left between them. Per the germline V gene, CDR1 is SGHAT and CDR2 is FQNNGV. The CDR3 protein is CASSFGVGNFENTEAFF. CDR3 bases: TGTGCCAGCAGCTTCGGTGTCGGCAATTTCGAAAACACTGAAGCTTTCTTT.

This clone has just a few counts. This rearrangement joins TRBV6-1 to TRBJ1-1; tentatively, D is TRBD1 (5 bases). The CDR3 length is 15 residues. Germline V gives CDR1 MNHNS, CDR2 SASEGT. Trimming stripped 8 bases from V and 4 bases from J, with 20 bases between. This CDR3 reads CASRLNLGGGTEAFF. CDR3 nucleotide sequence: TGTGCCAGCCGATTAAATCTGGGGGGTGGCACTGAAGCTTTCTTT.